This T cell receptor beta chain stems from a study of cytomegalovirus exposure and HLA in healthy donors. Concerning this clone itself: What it binds is unknown.

Study-wide findings and caveats: Later genetic work tied a missense DCLRE1C variant to beta-chain V and J trimming.

PCR employed 60 Vbeta and 13 Jbeta primers. Method: immunoSEQ multiplex PCR; TCRdb's copy keeps in-frame clones and lacks some. The table lists some 190,000 clones, roughly four fifths of them singletons. The TCR was taken from a young man in good health and CMV-seronegative. The specimen was PBMCs.

As DNA, the CDR3 is TGTGCCAGCAGTTCGGGACAGGAGTGGGAGCAGTACTTC. It translates to CASSSGQEWEQYF. The J gene is TRBJ2-7, the V gene TRBV27, with 8 bases lining up with TRBD1. With V trimmed by 4 bases and J by 7 bases, 6 bases remained unmatched. The CDR3 is made up of 13 amino acids. Germline CDR1 reads MNHEY; CDR2 reads SMNVEV (reference sequence).